This paragraph covers one T cell receptor (beta chain) sequence. Its antigen is still unknown. PCR amplification relied on 60 Vbeta primers (plus 13 Jbeta primers). Produced via immunoSEQ multiplex PCR; TCRdb's table is partial and in-frame only. The sample records some 110,000 clones, roughly four fifths being singletons. The data stem from a study of cytomegalovirus exposure and HLA in healthy donors. Germline loops: CDR1 SGHRS, CDR2 YFSETQ. The CDR3 loop spans 11 amino acids. The V segment lost 2 bases and the J segment 12 bases; nucleotides outside the gene matches: 5. Study findings and constraints: In an earlier analysis, most TCR beta V segments were productive about 90% or about 30% of the time. A later analysis associated approximately 17,000 TCR beta sequences with HLA alleles at a 0.05 false discovery rate.

The sequence came from a man aged 55 to 69 in good health and CMV-seronegative. The V and J genes are TRBV5-1 and TRBJ2-7; TRBD1 matches at 7 bases. Sequencing was carried out using PBMCs. The CDR3 DNA is TGCGCCAGCAGCTTAATCAGGGGGTCGTACTTC. Amino acids: CASSLIRGSYF.